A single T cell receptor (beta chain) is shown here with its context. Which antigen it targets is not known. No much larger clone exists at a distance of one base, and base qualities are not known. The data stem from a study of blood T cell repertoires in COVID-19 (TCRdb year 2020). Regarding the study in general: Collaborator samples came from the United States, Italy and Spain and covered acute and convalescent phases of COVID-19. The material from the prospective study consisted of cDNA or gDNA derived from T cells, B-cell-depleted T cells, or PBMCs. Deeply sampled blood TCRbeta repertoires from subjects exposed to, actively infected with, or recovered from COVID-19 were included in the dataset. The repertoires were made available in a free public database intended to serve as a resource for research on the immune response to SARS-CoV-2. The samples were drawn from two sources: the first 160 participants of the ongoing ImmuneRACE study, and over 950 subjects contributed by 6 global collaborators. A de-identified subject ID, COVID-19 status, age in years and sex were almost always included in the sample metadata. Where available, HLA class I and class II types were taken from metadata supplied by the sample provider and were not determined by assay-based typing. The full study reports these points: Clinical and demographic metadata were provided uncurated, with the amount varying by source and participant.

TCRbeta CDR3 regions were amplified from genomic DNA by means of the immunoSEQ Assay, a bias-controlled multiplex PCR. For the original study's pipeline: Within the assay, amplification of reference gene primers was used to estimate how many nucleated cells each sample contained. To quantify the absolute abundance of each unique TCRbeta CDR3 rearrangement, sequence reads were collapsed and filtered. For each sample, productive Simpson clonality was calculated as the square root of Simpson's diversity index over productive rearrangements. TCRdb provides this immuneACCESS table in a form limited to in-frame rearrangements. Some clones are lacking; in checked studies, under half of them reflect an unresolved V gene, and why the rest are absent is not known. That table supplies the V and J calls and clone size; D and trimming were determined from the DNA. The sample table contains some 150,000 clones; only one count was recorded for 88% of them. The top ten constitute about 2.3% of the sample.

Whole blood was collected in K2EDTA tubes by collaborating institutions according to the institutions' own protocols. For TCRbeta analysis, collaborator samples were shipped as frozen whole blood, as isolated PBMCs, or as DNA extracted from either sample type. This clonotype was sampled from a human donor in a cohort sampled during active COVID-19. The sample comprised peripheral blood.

The DNA sequence reads TGTGCCAGCAGCGTAGTGTCGAGCGGGGGGCGTGATGAGCAGTTCTTC. The encoded protein is CASSVVSSGGRDEQFF. The chain is encoded by TRBV9 joined to TRBJ2-1, with 9 bases aligning to TRBD2. Its CDR3 holds 16 amino acids, cysteine through phenylalanine. Only the CDR3 part of the read is kept: 48 bases, read in frame from the first base. Trimming accounts for 0 bases at V and 8 bases at J, while the number of junction bases matched to no gene is 9. The germline V gene encodes CDR1 SGDLS and CDR2 YYNGEE.